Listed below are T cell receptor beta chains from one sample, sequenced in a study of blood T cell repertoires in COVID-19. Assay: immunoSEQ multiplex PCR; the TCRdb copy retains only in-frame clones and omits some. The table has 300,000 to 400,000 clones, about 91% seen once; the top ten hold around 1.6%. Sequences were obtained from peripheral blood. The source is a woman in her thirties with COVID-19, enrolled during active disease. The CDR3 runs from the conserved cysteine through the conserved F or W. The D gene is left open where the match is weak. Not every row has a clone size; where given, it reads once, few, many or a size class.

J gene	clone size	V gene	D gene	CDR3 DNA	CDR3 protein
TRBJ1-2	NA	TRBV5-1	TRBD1	TGCGCCAGCAGCTCTCCGGGACAGGCCACCTATGGCTACACCTTC	CASSSPGQATYGYTF
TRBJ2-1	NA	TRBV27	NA	TGTGCCAGCACCCGACGGGCGGGGAATGAGCAGTTCTTC	CASTRRAGNEQFF
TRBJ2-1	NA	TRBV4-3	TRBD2	TGCGCCAGCAGCCAAGGCCCAGGGGCGGGGGGGCCTTGGAATGAGCAGTTCTTC	CASSQGPGAGGPWNEQFF
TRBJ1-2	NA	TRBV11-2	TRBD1	TGTGCCAGCAGCCGGGCGAGACAGGGGACGAAAGATGGCTACACCTTC	CASSRARQGTKDGYTF
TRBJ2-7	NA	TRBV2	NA	TGTGCCAGCAGTGAAGCCGAAAGACAGACCCTCTCCGAGCAGTACTTC	CASSEAERQTLSEQYF
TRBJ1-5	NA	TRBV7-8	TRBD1	TGTGCCAGCAGCATGGGACAGGTCAATCAGCCCCAGCATTTT	CASSMGQVNQPQHF
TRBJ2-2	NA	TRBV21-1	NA	TGTGCCAGCAGCCCCGCGGGGGCAGTTAACACCGGGGAGCTGTTTTTT	CASSPAGAVNTGELFF
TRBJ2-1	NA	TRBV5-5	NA	TGTGCCAGCAGCTTGTTCCTTGGGACTGGGGATGAGCAGTTCTTC	CASSLFLGTGDEQFF
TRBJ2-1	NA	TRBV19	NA	TGTGCCAGCTCCTTAGGGAGTGAGCAGTTCTTC	CASSLGSEQFF
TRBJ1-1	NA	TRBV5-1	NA	TGCGCCAGCAGTCTCACAGGGCCCAACACTGAAGCTTTCTTT	CASSLTGPNTEAFF
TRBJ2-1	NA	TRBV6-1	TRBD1	TGTGCCAGCAGTGACCCCGGGACAGGGATCTACAATGAGCAGTTCTTC	CASSDPGTGIYNEQFF
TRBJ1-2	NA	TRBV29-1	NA	TGCAGCGTGCAAACCGGTACGGGCTATGGCTACACCTTC	CSVQTGTGYGYTF
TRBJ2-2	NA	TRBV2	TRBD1	TGTGCCAGCGGGGGGGACAGGGGATACACCGGGGAGCTGTTTTTT	CASGGDRGYTGELFF
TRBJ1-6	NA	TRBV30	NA	TGTGCCTGGGGTAGACAGCAAATGAATAATTCACCCCTCCACTTT	CAWGRQQMNNSPLHF
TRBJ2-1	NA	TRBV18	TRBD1	TGTGCCAGCTCACTACGACAGGGCGATGAGCAGTTCTTC	CASSLRQGDEQFF
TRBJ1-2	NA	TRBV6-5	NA	TGTGCCTGCAGGGGCCCCTATGGCTACACCTTC	CACRGPYGYTF
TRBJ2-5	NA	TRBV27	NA	TGTGCCAGCAGTTCCAAACGCCGGGACACGAACGGAGAGACCCAGTACTTC	CASSSKRRDTNGETQYF
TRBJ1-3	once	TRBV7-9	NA	TGTGCCAGCAGCCCGTTCTCTGGAAACACCATATATTTT	CASSPFSGNTIYF
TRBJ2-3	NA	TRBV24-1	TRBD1	TGTGCCACCAGTGCCATGGACAGGGGGCATCCAGATACGCAGTATTTT	CATSAMDRGHPDTQYF
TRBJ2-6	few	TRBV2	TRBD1	TGTGCCAGCACCTCTCCCGGGACAGGGGCAAGGGCCAACGTCCTGACTTTC	CASTSPGTGARANVLTF
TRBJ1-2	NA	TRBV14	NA	TGTGCCAGCAGCCAAGGTGGCAGTAACTATGGCTACACCTTC	CASSQGGSNYGYTF
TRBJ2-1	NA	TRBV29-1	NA	TGCAGCGTCGAAGGATACAACAATGAGCAGTTCTTC	CSVEGYNNEQFF
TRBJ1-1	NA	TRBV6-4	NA	TGTGCCAGCAGTGAATCCATGAACACTGAAGCTTTCTTT	CASSESMNTEAFF
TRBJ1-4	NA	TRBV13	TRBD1	TGTGCCAGCAGCCTCAGGGGGCGCCGGGAAAAACTGTTTTTT	CASSLRGRREKLFF
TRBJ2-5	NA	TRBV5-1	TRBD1	TGCGCCAGCACCCCCCCGGGGACAGGGGGCCAGGGGACCCAGTACTTC	CASTPPGTGGQGTQYF
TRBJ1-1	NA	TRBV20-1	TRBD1	TGCAGTGCTAGTGAACCGGGACAGGGTGAGTTAGCTTTCTTT	CSASEPGQGELAFF
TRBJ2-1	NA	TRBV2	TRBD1	TGTGCCAGCAGTCCGACAGGGCCTTACAATGAGCAGTTCTTC	CASSPTGPYNEQFF
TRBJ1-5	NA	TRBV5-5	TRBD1	TGTGCCAGCAGCTGGGGGACAGACAATCAGCCCCAGCATTTT	CASSWGTDNQPQHF
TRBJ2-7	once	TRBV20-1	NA	TGCAGTGCTAGTCGCCCCAGTCCCTACGAGCAGTACTTC	CSASRPSPYEQYF
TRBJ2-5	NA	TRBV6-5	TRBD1	TGTGCCAGCATTACAGGGGGCTTCGGGGAGACCCAGTACTTC	CASITGGFGETQYF
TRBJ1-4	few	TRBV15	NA	TGTGCCACCAGCAGAGATCCCCGGACATTTACAACTAATGAAAAACTGTTTTTT	CATSRDPRTFTTNEKLFF
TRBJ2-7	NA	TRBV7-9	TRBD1	TGTGCCAGCAGCTCCCTCGGACAGGGCGTCGAGAACGAGCAGTACTTC	CASSSLGQGVENEQYF
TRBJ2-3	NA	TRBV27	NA	TGTGCCAGCAGTCTAGCGTTTAGGACAGATACGCAGTATTTT	CASSLAFRTDTQYF
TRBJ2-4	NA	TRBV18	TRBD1	TGTGCCAGCTCACCAGTCCGACAGGGGAACAAATTAGCCAAAAACATTCAGTACTTC	CASSPVRQGNKLAKNIQYF
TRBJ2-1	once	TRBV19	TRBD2	TGTGCCAGTAGTACCCCCCCCCGTAGCGGGGGCATAAATGAGCAGTTCTTC	CASSTPPRSGGINEQFF
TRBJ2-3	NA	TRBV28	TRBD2	TGTGCCAGCAGTTTATTAGGACTAGCGGGGACTAGCACAGATACGCAGTATTTT	CASSLLGLAGTSTDTQYF
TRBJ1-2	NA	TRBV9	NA	TGTGCCAGCAGCGCCCAGAACACTAACTATGGCTACACCTTC	CASSAQNTNYGYTF
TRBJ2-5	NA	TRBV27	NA	TGTGCCAGCAGTTCCCTGGTAGGGGGGGTTCAAGAGACCCAGTACTTC	CASSSLVGGVQETQYF
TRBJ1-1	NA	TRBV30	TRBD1	TGTGCCTGGAAGTGGGGGGACAGGGGGATTACGGACACTGAAGCTTTCTTT	CAWKWGDRGITDTEAFF
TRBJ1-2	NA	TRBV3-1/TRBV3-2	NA	TGTGCCAGCAGCCAATCGCGAGCCTGGGGCTACACCTTC	CASSQSRAWGYTF
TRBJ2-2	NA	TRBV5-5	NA	TGTGCCAGCTCCGGGACTGGGTCCACCGGGGAGCTGTTTTTT	CASSGTGSTGELFF
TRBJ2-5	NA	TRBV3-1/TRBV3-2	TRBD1	TGTGCCAGCAGCCAAGATCACAGGGGGGAGACCCAGTACTTC	CASSQDHRGETQYF
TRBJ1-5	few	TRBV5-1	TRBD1	TGCGCCAGCAGCACCGCCCTCGAGACAGGGATCGAGCGCAATCAGCCCCAGCATTTT	CASSTALETGIERNQPQHF
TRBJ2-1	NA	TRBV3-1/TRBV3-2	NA	TGTGCCAGCAGCCACCGGTGGAATGAGCAGTTCTTC	CASSHRWNEQFF
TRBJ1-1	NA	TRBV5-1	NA	TGCGCCAGCAGCTCGGGGTCGGGGTTGGACACTGAAGCTTTCTTT	CASSSGSGLDTEAFF